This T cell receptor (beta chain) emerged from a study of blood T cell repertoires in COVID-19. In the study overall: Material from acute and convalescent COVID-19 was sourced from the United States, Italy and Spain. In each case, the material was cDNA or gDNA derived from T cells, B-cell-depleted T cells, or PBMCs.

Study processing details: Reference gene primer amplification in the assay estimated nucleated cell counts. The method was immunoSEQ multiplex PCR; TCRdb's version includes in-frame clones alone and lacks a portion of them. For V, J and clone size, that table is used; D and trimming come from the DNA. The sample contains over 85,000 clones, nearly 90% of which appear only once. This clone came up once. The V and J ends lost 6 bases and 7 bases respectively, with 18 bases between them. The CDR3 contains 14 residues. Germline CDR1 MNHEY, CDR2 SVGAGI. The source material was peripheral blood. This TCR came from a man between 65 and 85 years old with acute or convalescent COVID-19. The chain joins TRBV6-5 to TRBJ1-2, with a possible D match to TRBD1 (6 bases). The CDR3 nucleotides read TGTGCCAGCAGCGGGGGGGGCGGCAACGTTGGCTACACCTTC. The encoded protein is CASSGGGGNVGYTF.